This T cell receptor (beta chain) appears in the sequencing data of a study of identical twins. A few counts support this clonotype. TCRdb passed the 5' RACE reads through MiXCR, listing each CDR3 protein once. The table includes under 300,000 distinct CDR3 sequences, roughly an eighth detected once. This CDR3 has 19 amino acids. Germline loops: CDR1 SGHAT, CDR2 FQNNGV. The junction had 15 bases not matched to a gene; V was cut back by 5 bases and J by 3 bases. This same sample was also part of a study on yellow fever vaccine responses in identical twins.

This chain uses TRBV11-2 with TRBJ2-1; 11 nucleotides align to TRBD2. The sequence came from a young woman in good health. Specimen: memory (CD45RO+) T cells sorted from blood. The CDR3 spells CASSPVAGGPNHGYNEQFF. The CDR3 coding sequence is TGTGCCAGCAGCCCAGTAGCGGGAGGGCCTAACCATGGCTACAATGAGCAGTTCTTC.